Shown below are 26 T cell receptor beta chains from a single sample sequenced in a study of CD8 T cells in ankylosing spondylitis. Study results and limitations: What seemed typical of ankylosing spondylitis blood was a TCR beta motif built from several highly homologous variants.

Antigens for these TCRs are unknown. Via MiXCR, TCRdb re-called the 5' RACE reads, giving one row per CDR3 protein. The data show around 490,000 distinct CDR3 sequences, approximately 5.3% seen once. What was sequenced was blood, either unsorted or a sorted T cell fraction (not recorded which). The source is a male donor with ankylosing spondylitis.

In its sample, this clonotype was seen many times. The V and J genes are TRBV29-1 and TRBJ1-2; maybe TRBD1 (5 bases). CDR3 size: 12 residues. V lost 7 bases to trimming and J lost 3 bases, with 12 bases between them. Germline CDR1 SQVTM, CDR2 ANQGSEA. The CDR3 region is CSGNDRYYGYTF. For the CDR3, the DNA is TGCAGCGGGAACGACAGATACTATGGCTACACCTTC. The whole variable domain, remainder taken from reference TRBV29-1 and TRBJ1-2, is SAVISQKPSRDICQRGTSLTIQCQVDSQVTMMFWYRQQPGQSLTLIATANQGSEATYESGFVIDKFPISRPNLTFSTLTVSNMSPEDSSIYLCSGNDRYYGYTFGSGTRLTVV.

At least ten counts were recorded for this clonotype. The chain combines TRBV6-6 with TRBJ2-3; D is ambiguous. There are 13 residues in the CDR3. The ends were cut back, 0 bases at V and 0 bases at J, with 1 base in the middle. Germline values: CDR1 MNHNY, CDR2 SVGAGI (reference sequence). CDR3 sequence (DNA): TGTGCCAGCAGTTACTCTAGCACAGATACGCAGTATTTT. The encoded protein is CASSYSSTDTQYF.

In its sample, this clonotype was seen many times. V usage is TRBV7-9 and J usage is TRBJ1-4; D ambiguous. The CDR3 has 14 residues. V shed 6 bases and J shed 8 bases, with 16 bases lying between them. Germline values: CDR1 SEHNR, CDR2 FQNEAQ (reference sequence). In DNA, the CDR3 is TGTGCCAGCAGTCGGACGAGAGATGTGGAAAAACTGTTTTTT. The encoded protein is CASSRTRDVEKLFF.

This clonotype was found many times. The chain combines TRBV12-3 or TRBV12-4 with TRBJ1-1; D is uncertain. V gave up 3 bases and J gave up 5 bases, with 4 bases separating them. The CDR3 has 11 amino acids. CDR3: CASSFRTEAFF. As DNA, the CDR3 is TGTGCCAGCAGTTTCCGGACTGAAGCTTTCTTT.

The chain links TRBV5-1 to TRBJ2-1, with D hard to call. V lost 0 bases, J lost 8 bases, and 12 bases lay in between. Germline assignment: CDR1 SGHRS and CDR2 YFSETQ. The CDR3 has 14 amino acids. The CDR3 bases are TGCGCCAGCAGCTTGGTAGGGTTTGGGGATGAGCAGTTCTTC. This gives the protein CASSLVGFGDEQFF.

Many counts were recorded for this clonotype. The genes are TRBV6-1 and TRBJ1-1; a weak D match, TRBD1 (6 bases). The CDR3 sequence is 15 residues long. Germline V gene data show CDR1 as MNHNS and CDR2 as SASEGT. Trimming pared 5 bases from V and 0 bases from J, leaving 13 bases between. The chain's CDR3 is CASSRYRDMNTEAFF. The DNA for the CDR3 is TGTGCCAGCAGTCGGTACAGGGATATGAACACTGAAGCTTTCTTT.

This chain uses TRBV10-2 with TRBJ2-5; 8 bases fit TRBD2. V lost 4 bases, J lost 5 bases, and 6 bases stayed unmatched. The CDR3 contains 14 residues. CDR1 and CDR2 from the germline V gene are WSHSY and SAAADI. CDR3 amino acids: CASSAGRARETQYF. Here the CDR3 DNA reads TGCGCCAGCAGTGCCGGGAGGGCCAGGGAGACCCAGTACTTC.

This clonotype was counted ten times or more. The chain combines TRBV6-1 with TRBJ1-1; no definite D call. Germline V CDR1 and CDR2: MNHNS, SASEGT. The CDR3 totals 13 residues. V lost 5 bases and J 0 bases, leaving 7 bases between the germline ends. CDR3 bases: TGTGCCAGCAGTCCTCAGTTGAACACTGAAGCTTTCTTT. Translation gives CASSPQLNTEAFF.

This clonotype was counted many times. As DNA, the CDR3 is TGCGCCAGCAGCCCCCAGCCGATGGAGGGCGGGGGCGGCTACACCTTC. Amino acid sequence: CASSPQPMEGGGGYTF. The V gene is TRBV5-1, the J gene TRBJ1-2; possible D gene TRBD1, 6 bases. The germline CDR1 and CDR2 sequences are SGHRS and YFSETQ. The ends were cut back, 4 bases at V and 8 bases at J, with 24 bases in the middle. This CDR3 is built from 16 residues.

This clonotype has at least ten counts. The gene calls are TRBV5-1 and TRBJ2-3, with unresolved D. CDR3 length: 12 amino acids. Trimming left V 4 bases short and J 11 bases short, with 14 bases between. Germline lookup yields CDR1 SGHRS and CDR2 YFSETQ. In DNA, the CDR3 is TGCGCCAGCAGCCCGACTGGCGAGTGGCAGTATTTT. It is translated as CASSPTGEWQYF. The entire variable domain, with the rest obtained from reference TRBV5-1 and TRBJ2-3, is as follows: KAGVTQTPRYLIKTRGQQVTLSCSPISGHRSVSWYQQTPGQGLQFLFEYFSETQRNKGNFPGRFSGRQFSNSRSEMNVSTLELGDSALYLCASSPTGEWQYFGPGTRLTVL.

This clonotype was seen repeatedly, ten times or more. V gene TRBV4-3 combines with J gene TRBJ2-1; D gene uncertain. The germline V gene encodes CDR1 LGHNA and CDR2 YSLEER. V lost 0 bases to trimming and J lost 2 bases, with 11 bases between them. This CDR3 has 16 residues. CDR3 sequence: CASSQEGRNTYNEQFF. Written as DNA, the CDR3 is TGCGCCAGCAGCCAAGAGGGCAGGAACACCTACAATGAGCAGTTCTTC.

This chain uses TRBV11-3 with TRBJ2-1; D is unresolved. This CDR3 region has 15 residues. V shed 5 bases and J shed 3 bases, with 14 bases lying between them. CDR1 SGHNT and CDR2 YENEEA come from the germline V gene. CDR3 nucleotides: TGTGCCAGCAGCCTCGGCCCCCCTATCTACAATGAGCAGTTCTTC. This encodes CASSLGPPIYNEQFF.

The sample holds many counts of this clonotype. The V call is TRBV29-1, the J call TRBJ2-5, with 10 bases fitting TRBD2. The CDR3 totals 14 residues. CDR1 is SQVTM and CDR2 is ANQGSEA in the germline V gene. V lost 4 bases, J lost 5 bases, and 7 bases stayed unmatched. The CDR3 bases are TGCAGCGTTGGGGCTAGCGGGAGCGGTGAGACCCAGTACTTC. This sequence encodes CSVGASGSGETQYF.

At least ten counts were recorded for this clonotype. The chain joins TRBV7-9 to TRBJ2-1, with 13 bases identical to TRBD2. The CDR3 is 15 residues long. The J segment lost 7 bases and the V segment lost 7 bases, leaving 7 bases of the junction unmatched. CDR1 is SEHNR, CDR2 FQNEAQ, per germline (reference sequence). The DNA for the CDR3 is TGTGCCAGCATCATACTAGCGGGGGGGCTTAATGAGCAGTTCTTC. It translates to CASIILAGGLNEQFF.

This clonotype was recorded a few times. The rearrangement links TRBV3-1 to TRBJ2-2; no clear D. CDR1 and CDR2 (germline): LGHDT, YNNKEL (reference sequence). Trimming left V 0 bases short and J 0 bases short, with 14 bases between. CDR3 length: 18 residues. Written as DNA, the CDR3 is TGTGCCAGCAGCCAAGAGGTGCCCAGGTTTTCGAACACCGGGGAGCTGTTTTTT. It is translated as CASSQEVPRFSNTGELFF.

V usage is TRBV28 and J usage is TRBJ2-6; D unresolved. Germline values: CDR1 MDHEN, CDR2 SYDVKM. The CDR3 extends over 15 amino acids. Trimming left V 3 bases short and J 2 bases short, with 8 bases between. The CDR3 bases are TGTGCCAGCAGTTTGCTACGAGCTGGGGCCAACGTCCTGACTTTC. The encoded protein is CASSLLRAGANVLTF.

At least ten counts were recorded for this clonotype. In nucleotides, the CDR3 is TGTGCCAGCAGTCCGTCCGGGACAGGGGCTGTAAATGAGCAGTTCTTC. Translated, it gives CASSPSGTGAVNEQFF. The rearrangement uses TRBV6-2 or TRBV6-3 and TRBJ2-1; TRBD1 agrees at 10 bases. V was pared by 5 bases and J by 7 bases, with 11 bases of the junction left unmatched. The CDR3 consists of 16 residues. In germline, CDR1 is MNHEY, CDR2 SVGEGT.

This clonotype has at least ten counts. The chain's CDR3 is CASSLPHGNEQFF. Written as DNA, the CDR3 is TGTGCCAGCAGCTTGCCGCACGGCAATGAGCAGTTCTTC. The chain joins TRBV5-6 to TRBJ2-1; D call uncertain. Germline V gene lookup returns CDR1 SGHDT and CDR2 YYEEEE. The CDR3 runs 13 residues. Deletions cut 1 base from V and 6 bases from J, with 8 bases between. Full variable domain (outside the CDR3, taken from reference TRBV5-6 and TRBJ2-1): DAGVTQSPTHLIKTRGQQVTLRCSPKSGHDTVSWYQQALGQGPQFIFQYYEEEERQRGNFPDRFSGHQFPNYSSELNVNALLLGDSALYLCASSLPHGNEQFFGPGTRLTVL.

The CDR3 loop is CAWSGPGPGWAWGHTDTQYF. In DNA form, the CDR3 reads TGTGCCTGGAGTGGACCGGGACCGGGTTGGGCGTGGGGTCACACAGATACGCAGTATTTT. V and J are TRBV30 and TRBJ2-3; D may correspond to TRBD1 or TRBD2 (5 bases each). Germline CDR1 reads GTSNPN; CDR2 reads SVGIG (reference sequence). The germline V and J ends were trimmed by 1 base and 2 bases, with 28 bases remaining between them. There are 20 residues in the CDR3. Using reference TRBV30 and TRBJ2-3 for the parts outside the CDR3, the full variable domain is SQTIHQWPATLVQPVGSPLSLECTVEGTSNPNLYWYRQAAGRGLQLLFYSVGIGQISSEVPQNLSASRPQDRQFILSSKKLLLSDSGFYLCAWSGPGPGWAWGHTDTQYFGPGTRLTVL.

This clonotype was observed many times. This chain uses TRBV7-9 with TRBJ1-2; no reliable D call. Germline-derived CDR1 and CDR2 are SEHNR and FQNEAQ (reference sequence). CDR3 length equals 13 residues. The V and J ends lost 3 bases and 3 bases respectively, with 8 bases between them. CDR3 amino acids: CASSFLSDYGYTF. CDR3 sequence (DNA): TGTGCCAGCAGCTTTCTGAGTGACTATGGCTACACCTTC.

This clonotype was recorded many times. The chain carries TRBV28 and TRBJ1-2, with D possibly being TRBD1 (5 bases). The V and J ends lost 8 bases and 4 bases respectively, with 14 bases between them. This CDR3 comprises 13 residues. The germline V gene has CDR1 MDHEN and CDR2 SYDVKM. The chain's CDR3 is CASPGAGGYGYTF. The CDR3 DNA sequence: TGTGCCAGCCCGGGAGCCGGGGGCTATGGCTACACCTTC.

This clonotype was picked up many times. The chain combines TRBV6-2 or TRBV6-3 with TRBJ1-2, with D perhaps TRBD1 (6 bases). There are 16 residues in the CDR3. With 8 bases removed from V and 4 bases from J, the gap between germline ends came to 23 bases. In germline, CDR1 is MNHEY, CDR2 SVGEGT. The DNA for the CDR3 is TGTGCCAGCTCCCAATCATCGACAGGATTCGTCTATGGCTACACCTTC. Its translation: CASSQSSTGFVYGYTF.

At least ten counts were recorded for this clonotype. The chain couples TRBV27 to TRBJ2-4; TRBD1 matches at 9 bases. From germline, CDR1 is MNHEY and CDR2 SMNVEV (reference sequence). V dropped 5 bases and J dropped 6; count of bases not matched to a gene: 8. The CDR3 has 15 amino acids. Here the CDR3 DNA reads TGTGCCAGCAGTAAACGTCGACAGGGGGTAAACATTCAGTACTTC. Encoded protein: CASSKRRQGVNIQYF.

The V call is TRBV4-2, the J call TRBJ2-1; 11 nucleotides agree with TRBD1. Germline CDR1 is LGHNA and CDR2 is YNFKEQ. J lost 7 bases, V lost 4 bases, and 12 bases had no gene match. This CDR3 has 17 amino acids. CDR3 sequence: CASSRSKGTGGWNEQFF. The CDR3 bases are TGTGCCAGCAGCCGAAGTAAAGGGACAGGGGGATGGAATGAGCAGTTCTTC.

This clonotype appeared a few times. The chain couples TRBV5-5 to TRBJ2-2; D may be TRBD1 or TRBD2 (5 bases each). The CDR3 is 16 amino acids. Germline V lookup: CDR1 SGHKS, CDR2 YYEKEE (reference sequence). Trimming removed 7 bases at V and 0 bases at J, with 16 bases between. The CDR3 here is CASGWDGHANTGELFF. DNA for the CDR3: TGTGCCAGCGGGTGGGACGGACACGCGAACACCGGGGAGCTGTTTTTT.

There are many counts of this clonotype. The V and J genes are TRBV20-1 and TRBJ2-5; D not certain. The CDR3 is 12 amino acids. CDR1 DFQATT and CDR2 SNEGSKA come from the germline V gene (reference sequence). The ends were cut back, 1 base at V and 5 bases at J, with 8 bases in the middle. The CDR3 loop is CSARGQRETQYF. The CDR3 DNA sequence: TGCAGTGCTAGAGGGCAAAGGGAGACCCAGTACTTC.